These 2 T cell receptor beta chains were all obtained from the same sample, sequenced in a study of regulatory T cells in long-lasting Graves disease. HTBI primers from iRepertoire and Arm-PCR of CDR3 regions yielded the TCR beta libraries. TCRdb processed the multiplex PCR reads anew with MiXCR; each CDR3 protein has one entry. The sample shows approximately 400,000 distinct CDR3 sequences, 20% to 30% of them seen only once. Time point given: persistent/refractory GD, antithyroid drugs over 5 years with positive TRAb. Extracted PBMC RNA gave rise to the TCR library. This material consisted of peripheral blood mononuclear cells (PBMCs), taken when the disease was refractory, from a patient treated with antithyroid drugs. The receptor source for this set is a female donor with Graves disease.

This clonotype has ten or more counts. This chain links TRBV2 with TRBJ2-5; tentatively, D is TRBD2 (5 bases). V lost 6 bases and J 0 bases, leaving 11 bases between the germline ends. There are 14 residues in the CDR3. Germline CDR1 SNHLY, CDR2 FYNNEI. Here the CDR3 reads CASRGAVYQETQYF. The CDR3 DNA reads TGTGCCAGCAGAGGAGCGGTGTACCAAGAGACCCAGTACTTC.

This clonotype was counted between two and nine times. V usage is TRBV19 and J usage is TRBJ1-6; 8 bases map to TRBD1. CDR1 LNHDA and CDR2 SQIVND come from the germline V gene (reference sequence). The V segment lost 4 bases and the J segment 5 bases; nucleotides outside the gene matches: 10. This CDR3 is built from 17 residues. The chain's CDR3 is CASSTTDRGFDNSPLHF. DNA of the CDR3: TGTGCCAGTAGTACTACCGACAGGGGCTTTGATAATTCACCCCTCCACTTT.